The 11 T cell receptor beta chains below all came from one sample that was sequenced in a study of blood T cell repertoires in COVID-19. Measured with immunoSEQ multiplex PCR; TCRdb has only the in-frame clones, and not every one. The profile shows approximately 150,000 clones, 84% of them singletons. The material sequenced was PBMCs or T cells enriched from blood (not recorded which). All receptors derive from a woman between 45 and 60 years old who had recovered from COVID-19.

The chain uses TRBV4-1 and TRBJ2-7; perhaps TRBD1 as D (6 bases). This CDR3 spans 15 amino acids. Germline assignment: CDR1 MGHRA and CDR2 YSYEKL. V was trimmed by 1 base and J by 4 bases, leaving 14 bases between them. CDR3 sequence (DNA): TGCGCCAGCAGCCAAGGCTGGGACACGGGGTACGAGCAGTACTTC. Its protein product is CASSQGWDTGYEQYF.

This clone occurred a few times. The chain combines TRBV3-1 (or the pseudogene TRBV3-2) with TRBJ2-1; a weak D match, TRBD1 (5 bases). Germline CDR1 and CDR2: LGHDT and YNNKEL (reference sequence). The CDR3 consists of 15 residues. V was pared by 4 bases and J by 4 bases, with 14 bases between. CDR3 in amino acids: CASSLQGMGYNEQFF. The CDR3 DNA is TGTGCCAGCAGCCTCCAGGGAATGGGGTACAATGAGCAGTTCTTC.

This chain links TRBV28 with TRBJ2-3; D gene ambiguous. Germline CDR1 reads MDHEN; CDR2 reads SYDVKM. CDR3 length: 14 amino acids. V was clipped by 7 bases and J by 3 bases, with 14 bases between them. The CDR3 bases are TGTGCCAGCAACTATGGGTTTTTGACAGATACGCAGTATTTT. This translates into CASNYGFLTDTQYF.

The chain recombines TRBV6-5 with TRBJ1-1; 8 nucleotides align to TRBD1. This CDR3 is built from 16 residues. CDR1 is MNHEY, CDR2 SVGAGI, per germline. The ends lost 4 bases at V and 4 bases at J; junction bases unmatched: 11. CDR3 sequence: CASSSKSRTGTTEAFF. The CDR3 DNA is TGTGCCAGCAGTTCGAAGAGCCGGACAGGGACCACTGAAGCTTTCTTT.

This chain connects TRBV28 to TRBJ1-1; possibly TRBD1 for D (6 bases). V was pared by 8 bases and J by 1 base, with 11 bases between. CDR3 length equals 13 residues. Germline V gene lookup returns CDR1 MDHEN and CDR2 SYDVKM. The CDR3 DNA follows: TGTGCCAGCCAAACAGGGAGGAACACTGAAGCTTTCTTT. Translating gives CASQTGRNTEAFF.

This sequence joins TRBV27 and TRBJ2-7, with 7 bases fitting TRBD1. V dropped 8 bases and J dropped 3; count of bases not matched to a gene: 4. Per the germline V gene, CDR1 is MNHEY and CDR2 is SMNVEV (reference sequence). The CDR3 is 12 residues long. The CDR3 DNA reads as TGTGCCAGCCGACAGGGCGGCTACGAGCAGTACTTC. Translated, it gives CASRQGGYEQYF.

The J gene is TRBJ1-2, the V gene TRBV7-6; 7 nucleotides agree with TRBD1. Looked up from germline, CDR1 is SGHVS and CDR2 is FNYEAQ. This CDR3 region has 15 residues. The ends lost 4 bases at V and 4 bases at J; junction bases unmatched: 9. CDR3 coding DNA: TGTGCCAGCAGCTCAAGACAGGGCACGACCTATGGCTACACCTTC. It translates to CASSSRQGTTYGYTF.

This chain links TRBV19 with TRBJ2-3, with TRBD2 identical over 7 bases. The CDR3 is made up of 16 amino acids. Germline V gene lookup returns CDR1 LNHDA and CDR2 SQIVND (reference sequence). V shed 4 bases, J shed 6 bases, and the junction held 13 bases outside the gene matches. The CDR3 is CASSKSSGGPVDTQYF. The DNA of the CDR3 is TGTGCCAGTAGTAAGTCTAGCGGAGGCCCCGTTGATACGCAGTATTTT.

The chain joins TRBV5-1 to TRBJ1-3; no definite D call. V was clipped by 0 bases and J by 3 bases, with 7 bases between them. The CDR3 length is 14 residues. Germline assignment: CDR1 SGHRS and CDR2 YFSETQ. CDR3 loop: CASSLGPDGNTIYF. The CDR3 nucleotides read TGCGCCAGCAGCTTGGGGCCAGATGGAAACACCATATATTTT.

This chain connects TRBV19 to TRBJ2-7, with D uncertain. Trimming left V 5 bases short and J 5 bases short, with 19 bases between. The length of the CDR3 is 15 residues. Germline CDR1 and CDR2: LNHDA and SQIVND (reference sequence). In nucleotides, the CDR3 is TGTGCCAGTAGTTTAAACAGTCCGCCGGTCCACGAGCAGTACTTC. It encodes CASSLNSPPVHEQYF.

V gene TRBV24-1 combines with J gene TRBJ2-3; 9 nucleotides align to TRBD2. CDR3 size: 14 residues. V lost 7 bases and J lost 4; bases outside the gene matches: 5. Germline assignment: CDR1 KGHDR and CDR2 SFDVKD. In DNA form, the CDR3 reads TGTGCCACCAGGGGGGGACTAGCAGCAGATACGCAGTATTTT. Encoded protein: CATRGGLAADTQYF.